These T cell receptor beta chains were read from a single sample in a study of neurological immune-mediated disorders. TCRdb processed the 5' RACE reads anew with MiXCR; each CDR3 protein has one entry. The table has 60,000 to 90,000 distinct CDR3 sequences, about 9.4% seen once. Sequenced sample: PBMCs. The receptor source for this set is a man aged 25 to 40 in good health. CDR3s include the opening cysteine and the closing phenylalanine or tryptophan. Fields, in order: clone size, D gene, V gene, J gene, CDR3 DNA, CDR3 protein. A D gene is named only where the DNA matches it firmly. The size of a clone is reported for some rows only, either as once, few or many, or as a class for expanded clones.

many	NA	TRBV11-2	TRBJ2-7	TGTGCCAGCAGCTTAGGCAGGGCGAACTACGAGCAGTACTTC	CASSLGRANYEQYF
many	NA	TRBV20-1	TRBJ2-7	TGCAGTGCCCCCCTAGCTAGCAGACTCTCCTACGAGCAGTACTTC	CSAPLASRLSYEQYF
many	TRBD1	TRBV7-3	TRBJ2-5	TGTGCCAGCAGCTCCGACAGGGACACAGAGACCCAGTACTTC	CASSSDRDTETQYF
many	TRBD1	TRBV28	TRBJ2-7	TGTGCCAGCAGTTGGGACAGGGAGGCCTACGAGCAGTACTTC	CASSWDREAYEQYF
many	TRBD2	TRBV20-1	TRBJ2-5	TGCAGTGCTCATAGCGGGAGCGGGGAGACCCAGTACTTC	CSAHSGSGETQYF
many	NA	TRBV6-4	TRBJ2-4	TGTGCCAGCAGTTCCAACGGGGGTAACATTCAGTACTTC	CASSSNGGNIQYF
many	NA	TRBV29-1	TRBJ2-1	TGCAGCGCTTTTGGGCGGTTCTCCTACAATGAGCAGTTCTTC	CSAFGRFSYNEQFF
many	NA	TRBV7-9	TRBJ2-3	TGTGCCAGCAGCTCCCCCAGTAGAGATACGCAGTATTTT	CASSSPSRDTQYF
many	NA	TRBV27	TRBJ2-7	TGTGCCAGCAGTTTGGGGGATAACCCTGCCTACGAGCAGTACTTC	CASSLGDNPAYEQYF
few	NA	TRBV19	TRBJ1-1	TGTGCCAGTAAGGATACAATGAACACTGAAGCTTTCTTT	CASKDTMNTEAFF
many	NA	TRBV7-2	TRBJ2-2	TGTGCCAGCAGCTTAGGGGTAGCGGCCACCGGGGAGCTGTTTTTT	CASSLGVAATGELFF
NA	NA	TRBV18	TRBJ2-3	TGTGCCAGCTCTCCGATGGACCGCTTAAAGAGCACAGATACGCAGTATTTT	CASSPMDRLKSTDTQYF
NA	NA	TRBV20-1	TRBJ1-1	TGCAGTGCTAGTCACGGAGGGAACACTGAAGCTTTCTTT	CSASHGGNTEAFF
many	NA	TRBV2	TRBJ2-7	TGTGCCAGCAGTGAAATTTTGGGCTACGAGCAGTACTTC	CASSEILGYEQYF
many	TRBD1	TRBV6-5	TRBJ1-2	TGTGCCAGCAGTAGGGACAGGGGGCGCGGCTACACCTTC	CASSRDRGRGYTF
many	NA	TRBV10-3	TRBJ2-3	TGTGCCACCCTATCTGGTTATGAGACAGATACGCAGTATTTT	CATLSGYETDTQYF
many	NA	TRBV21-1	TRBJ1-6	TGTGCCAGCAGCAAAGTGAGGGGACAGGGGTTTTCACCCCTCCACTTT	CASSKVRGQGFSPLHF
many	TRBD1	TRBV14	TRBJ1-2	TGTGCCAGCACGACAGGGAGGCATGGCTACACCTTC	CASTTGRHGYTF
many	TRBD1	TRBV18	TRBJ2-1	TGTGCCAGCTCACCACCGAGGACAGGGTTCCCTGAGCAGTTCTTC	CASSPPRTGFPEQFF
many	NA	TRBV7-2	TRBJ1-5	TGTGCCAGCAGCGATAGGACGAATCAGCCCCAGCATTTT	CASSDRTNQPQHF
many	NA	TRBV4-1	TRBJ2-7	TGCGCCAGCAGCCAAGTAACCCGGGGGAAGAGCTCCTACGAGCAGTACTTC	CASSQVTRGKSSYEQYF
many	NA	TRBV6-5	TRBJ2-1	TGTGCCAGCACCAAAACCGGGGCAGGGGTCTACAATGAGCAGTTCTTC	CASTKTGAGVYNEQFF
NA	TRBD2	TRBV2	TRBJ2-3	TGTGCCAGCCAATCGGCGGGAGGGCCGCCAGATACGCAGTATTTT	CASQSAGGPPDTQYF
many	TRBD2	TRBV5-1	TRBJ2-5	TGCGCCAGCAGCTTGCTAGCGGAACAAGAGACCCAGTACTTC	CASSLLAEQETQYF
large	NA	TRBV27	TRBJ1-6	TGTGCCAGCACCATAGGGGGATCGGTTAATTCACCCCTCCACTTT	CASTIGGSVNSPLHF
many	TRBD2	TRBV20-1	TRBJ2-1	TGCAGTGCCAAAACCACCATCAATAGCGGGCCCTACAATGAGCAGTTCTTC	CSAKTTINSGPYNEQFF
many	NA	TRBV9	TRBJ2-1	TGTGCCAGCAGGAGGGGGGAACAATACAATGAGCAGTTCTTC	CASRRGEQYNEQFF
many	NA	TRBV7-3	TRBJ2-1	TGTGCCAGCAGCTTGTATGGGGATGAGCAGTTCTTC	CASSLYGDEQFF
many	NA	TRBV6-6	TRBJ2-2	TGTGCCAGCAGCCAGAGGGTGACCGGGGAGCTGTTTTTT	CASSQRVTGELFF
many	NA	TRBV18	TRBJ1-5	TGTGCCAGCTCACCATACGGAAATAGCAATCAGCCCCAGCATTTT	CASSPYGNSNQPQHF
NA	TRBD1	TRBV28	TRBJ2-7	TGTGCCAGCAGTTTACTCGGGACAGGGGTCTACGAGCAGTACTTC	CASSLLGTGVYEQYF
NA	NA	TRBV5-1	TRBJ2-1	TGCGCCAGCAGCCGCGGTTGGGAGCCCTTCTACAATGAGCAGTTCTTC	CASSRGWEPFYNEQFF
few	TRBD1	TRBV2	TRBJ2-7	TGTGCCAGCAGCCGCACAGGGGGCTGGGGCGAGCAGTACTTC	CASSRTGGWGEQYF
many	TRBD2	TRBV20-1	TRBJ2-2	TGCAGTGCTAGAGATATTAAAGCGGGAGACCGAACCGGGGAGCTGTTTTTT	CSARDIKAGDRTGELFF
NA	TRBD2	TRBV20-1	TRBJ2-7	TGCAGTGCTGGCGCTAGCGGGAGAATCTACGAGCAGTACTTC	CSAGASGRIYEQYF
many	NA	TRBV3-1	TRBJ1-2	TGTGCCAGCAGCCAAGATTTCGGGCCTGGCGGCTACACCTTC	CASSQDFGPGGYTF
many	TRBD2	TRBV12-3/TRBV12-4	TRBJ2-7	TGTGCCAGCAGTCCTCAGGAAAAGCGGGATAACGAGCAGTACTTC	CASSPQEKRDNEQYF
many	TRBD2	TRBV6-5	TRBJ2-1	TGTGCCAGCAGTTCATCCGGGACTAGCGTGGGGGAGCAGTTCTTC	CASSSSGTSVGEQFF
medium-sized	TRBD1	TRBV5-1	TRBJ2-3	TGCGCCAGCAGCACGGGACAGGGCACAGATACGCAGTATTTT	CASSTGQGTDTQYF
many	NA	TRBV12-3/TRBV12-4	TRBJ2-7	TGTGCCAGCAGTTTGGTGTGGGGGCGCCAGTACGAGCAGTACTTC	CASSLVWGRQYEQYF
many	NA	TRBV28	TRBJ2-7	TGTGCCAGCGATGCCTTCCGGGGAGAGCAGTACTTC	CASDAFRGEQYF
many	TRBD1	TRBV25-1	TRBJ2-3	TGTGCCAGCCAGGGGGCTGATAAGTTAGATACGCAGTATTTT	CASQGADKLDTQYF